This record concerns one T cell receptor beta chain sequence. Its cognate antigen has yet to be identified. Per-base qualities were not stored, and no clone one base away is much larger. This sample stems from a study of CD8+ T cells in alopecia areata (dated by TCRdb to about 2018). Concerning the study at large: Treated patients were enrolled in an open-label pilot trial of oral tofacitinib, 5 to 10 mg twice daily, for moderate-to-severe alopecia areata. Patients received tofacitinib for 6 to 18 months and were then followed off drug for 6 months to check for delayed response and recurrence. Disease severity in treated patients was measured with the SALT score, which quantifies the percentage of affected scalp surface area. In both human patients and the C3H/HeJ mouse model, the study applied high-throughput TCRbeta sequencing to look at T cell clonal expansion in alopecia areata. Scalp tissue and sorted CD4+ and CD8+ peripheral blood T cells from patchy and totalis/universalis alopecia areata patients and from healthy controls were covered by human TCRbeta sequencing. Tofacitinib-treated patients had biopsies at baseline and at 4 and 24 weeks of treatment, with a later scalp biopsy in several patients. Clonality in the scalp was compared among normal scalp (n=4), patchy alopecia areata scalp (n=8), and alopecia totalis/universalis scalp (n=8). RNA came from the PAXgene miRNA kit for fixed scalp, the miRNeasy kit for PBMCs, and the RNeasy kit for mouse skin. Amplification of TCRbeta CDR3 regions was done by immunoSEQ multiplex PCR using 35 Vbeta forward primers and 13 Jbeta reverse primers.

According to the study, the label for this sample's time point signals: 24 weeks on oral tofacitinib. Reading the label with the study, this specimen's treatment or condition is: oral pan-JAK inhibitor, 5-10 mg twice daily. Lesional scalp punch biopsies and peripheral blood were obtained from alopecia areata patients. After PBMCs were isolated by density centrifugation and stained for CD3, CD4 and CD8, a FACSAria was used to sort CD4+ and CD8+ T cells. Library preparation used the immunoSEQ multiplex PCR assay. To provide template for TCR sequencing, every sample had RNA extracted and reverse transcribed into cDNA. SuperScript III was used to make first-strand cDNA, primed with a 2:1 mix of oligo-dT and random hexamers. Amplification bias was assessed with a synthetic immune receptor repertoire, and residual bias was removed computationally. Processing in the source paper ran as follows. After raw reads were preprocessed to remove errors, the CDR3 was defined following IMGT conventions as running from the conserved cysteine to phenylalanine. Clonality was computed by normalizing Shannon entropy by log2 of the number of productive unique TCRs and subtracting the result from 1. CD4 or CD8 identity of scalp clones was inferred by cross-referencing scalp TCRbeta sequences with sorted blood CD4 and CD8 repertoires. Sourced from immuneACCESS, this table was stored by TCRdb with only in-frame sequences that have V and J called. A share of the clones is absent; for the studies checked, an unresolved V gene accounts for under half, and the remainder has no known explanation. V, J and clone size derive from that table, while D and trimming were established from the DNA sequence. Recorded for this sample are over 150,000 clones; 53% of them occurred a single time. The top ten clones comprise 10% to 14% of the sample.

Overall study outcomes, separate from this receptor: During tofacitinib treatment, many expanded lesional clones stuck around in both scalp and blood, and this persistence may partly explain why relapse happens after treatment is stopped. Because the treated cohort was small and included a single nonresponder, larger studies are needed to assess links between baseline CD8+ expansion and response. Shared TCR sequences between patients were less evident than in mice, which may be partly attributable to HLA diversity in the patient population. Scalp TCR repertoire analysis is complicated because resident alphabeta T cells in normal human skin are also sequenced, whereas mouse skin is dominated by gammadelta T cells. With tofacitinib, both scalp clonality and the number of expanded CD8+ clones among the top 100 scalp clones went down significantly. Lesional scalp, especially in alopecia totalis/universalis, showed higher clonality and more expanded CD8+ clones than normal scalp, suggesting antigenic drive.

This receptor was taken from a human donor with alopecia areata. Sample: CD8+ T cells sorted from blood, taken at week 24, from a patient treated with tofacitinib.

In nucleotide form, the sequence is TGTGCCAGCAGTTTCAGCGGGGGAAAAAATGAGCAGTTCTTC. It encodes CASSFSGGKNEQFF. The chain uses TRBV7-9 and TRBJ2-1; 8 bases in between match TRBD2. After removal of 6 bases from V and 7 bases from J, the junction retains 8 bases not matched to a gene. The germline V gene (reference sequence) sets CDR1 to SEHNR and CDR2 to FQNEAQ. The CDR3 runs 14 residues from the cysteine to the phenylalanine. The DNA shown is the 42-base CDR3, in frame from base 1.